The clone carrying this TCR beta chain came up a few times. These data originate in a study of cytomegalovirus exposure and HLA in healthy donors. PCR primers comprised 60 Vbeta and 13 Jbeta primers. TCRdb's copy holds only in-frame clones and misses some; the assay was immunoSEQ multiplex PCR. Among around 160,000 clones listed, roughly four fifths were seen once. Trimming shortened V by 10 bases and J by 5 bases, and 16 bases separated the two germline ends. CDR1 is LNHDA and CDR2 is SQIVND in the germline V gene (reference sequence). The CDR3 has 13 residues. Material: PBMCs. This TCR came from a man in his fifties or sixties in good health and CMV-seropositive. This chain joins TRBV19 and TRBJ2-3; possibly TRBD1 for D (6 bases). Here the CDR3 DNA reads TGTGCCACAAGGGACATAGGGGGAGATACGCAGTATTTT. Translated: CATRDIGGDTQYF.